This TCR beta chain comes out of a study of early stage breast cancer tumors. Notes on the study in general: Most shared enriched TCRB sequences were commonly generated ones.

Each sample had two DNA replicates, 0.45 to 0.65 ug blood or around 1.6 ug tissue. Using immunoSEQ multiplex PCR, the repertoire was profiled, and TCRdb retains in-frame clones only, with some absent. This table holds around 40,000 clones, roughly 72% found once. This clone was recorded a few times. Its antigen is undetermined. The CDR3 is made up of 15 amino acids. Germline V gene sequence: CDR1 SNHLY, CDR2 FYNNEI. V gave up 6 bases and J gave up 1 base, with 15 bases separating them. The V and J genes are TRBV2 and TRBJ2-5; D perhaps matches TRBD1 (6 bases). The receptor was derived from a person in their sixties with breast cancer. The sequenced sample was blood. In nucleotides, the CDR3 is TGTGCCAGCAGGGGTCAGGGGACCATCCAAGAGACCCAGTACTTC. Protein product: CASRGQGTIQETQYF.